The 29 T cell receptor beta chains presented below share a single source sample, sequenced in a study of identical twins. TCRdb re-derived calls from the 5' RACE reads in MiXCR, one entry per CDR3 protein. The data contain about 160,000 distinct CDR3 sequences, under 4.5% of them singletons. Sequenced: memory T cells sorted from blood. These receptors all stem from a man younger than 35 in good health.

This clonotype showed up many times. The J gene is TRBJ2-3, the V gene TRBV4-3; D gene uncertain. Looked up from germline, CDR1 is LGHNA and CDR2 is YSLEER. Trimming left V 0 bases short and J 4 bases short, with 14 bases between. The CDR3 covers 16 residues. Written as DNA, the CDR3 is TGCGCCAGCAGCCAAGATCTACGAGGTCAGGCAGATACGCAGTATTTT. Protein sequence: CASSQDLRGQADTQYF.

Many counts were recorded for this clonotype. The V gene is TRBV10-3, the J gene TRBJ2-1; 14 positions agree with TRBD2. V shed 11 bases and J 7 bases; nucleotides not matched to a gene: 7. This CDR3 has 14 residues. Germline V CDR1 and CDR2: ENHRY, SYGVKD. The CDR3 protein is CASSGTSGSNEQFF. In DNA, the CDR3 is TGTGCCTCCTCCGGGACTAGCGGGAGTAATGAGCAGTTCTTC.

The rearrangement uses TRBV6-5 and TRBJ2-5; 9 nucleotides match TRBD2. The CDR3 covers 15 residues. Germline V gene lookup returns CDR1 MNHEY and CDR2 SVGAGI. V lost 2 bases to trimming and J lost 2 bases; unmatched junction nucleotides: 3. Written as DNA, the CDR3 is TGTGCCAGCAGTTACCCGCTAGCGGGGCAAGAGACCCAGTACTTC. It yields the protein CASSYPLAGQETQYF.

The chain carries TRBV29-1 and TRBJ1-2; D remains unclear. The V end lost 0 bases, the J end lost 2 bases, and 10 bases lay between the germline ends. In germline, CDR1 is SQVTM, CDR2 ANQGSEA. This CDR3 region has 14 residues. Written as DNA, the CDR3 is TGCAGCGTTGAAGAAGCCATTATGAACTATGGCTACACCTTC. Amino acid sequence: CSVEEAIMNYGYTF.

The sample holds many counts of this clonotype. V and J are TRBV6-1 and TRBJ1-5; possibly TRBD1 for D (6 bases). CDR3 size: 14 residues. Trimming pared 6 bases from V and 3 bases from J, leaving 12 bases between. CDR1 is MNHNS and CDR2 is SASEGT in the germline V gene. CDR3 bases: TGTGCCAGCAGGGACCAGGGGCCCAATCAGCCCCAGCATTTT. Its translation is CASRDQGPNQPQHF.

This clonotype was detected ten times or more. The chain links TRBV29-1 to TRBJ2-3; D unclear. Germline assignment: CDR1 SQVTM and CDR2 ANQGSEA. The CDR3 consists of 11 residues. Trimming shortened V by 3 bases and J by 5 bases, and 6 bases separated the two germline ends. CDR3: CSVDPKDTQYF. In DNA form, the CDR3 reads TGCAGCGTTGACCCGAAAGATACGCAGTATTTT.

This clonotype appeared many times. CDR3 sequence reads: CAWNRAGTEAFF. The CDR3 DNA reads TGTGCCTGGAACAGGGCTGGGACCGAAGCTTTCTTT. The chain has TRBV30 and TRBJ1-1; tentatively, D is TRBD1 (6 bases). Per the germline V gene, CDR1 is GTSNPN and CDR2 is SVGIG (reference sequence). The CDR3 loop spans 12 amino acids. Trimming removed 4 bases from V and 8 bases from J, with 14 bases in between.

This clonotype was seen at least ten times. J is TRBJ1-3 and V is TRBV3-1, with a weak D call TRBD1 (6 bases). The CDR3 is 16 residues long. CDR1 and CDR2 (germline): LGHDT, YNNKEL (reference sequence). V lost 2 bases and J lost 0, with 11 bases in between. The CDR3 DNA reads as TGTGCCAGCAGCCAAAAACAGGGACACTCTGGAAACACCATATATTTT. It yields the protein CASSQKQGHSGNTIYF.

The table lists this clonotype with many counts. The chain employs TRBV2 and TRBJ2-7, with a possible D match to TRBD2 (5 bases). The V gene's germline CDR1 is SNHLY and CDR2 FYNNEI. Trimming stripped 2 bases from V and 4 bases from J, with 18 bases between. CDR3 size: 16 residues. The CDR3 reads CASSESGWGTPYEQYF. The CDR3 DNA sequence: TGTGCCAGCAGTGAATCGGGGTGGGGAACCCCTTACGAGCAGTACTTC.

This clonotype was found many times. The chain recombines TRBV6-1 with TRBJ2-5; 7 nucleotides match TRBD1. Unmatched junction bases numbered 10, after V lost 7 bases and J lost 2 bases. Germline V lookup: CDR1 MNHNS, CDR2 SASEGT. CDR3 length: 15 amino acids. The DNA of the CDR3 is TGTGCCAGCACCGGGACAGTCCGATCTCAAGAGACCCAGTACTTC. It translates to CASTGTVRSQETQYF.

This clonotype has just a few counts. The chain recombines TRBV6-6 with TRBJ1-5; the match to TRBD1 covers 8 bases. Trimming took 6 bases from V and 6 from J; bases not matched to a gene: 4. From germline, CDR1 is MNHNY and CDR2 SVGAGI (reference sequence). The CDR3 has 13 amino acids. The CDR3 spells CASRPDRAQPQHF. The CDR3 DNA follows: TGTGCCAGCAGACCGGACAGGGCTCAGCCCCAGCATTTT.

This clonotype was counted ten times or more. This chain joins TRBV4-1 and TRBJ1-2, with 12 bases aligning to TRBD1. CDR1 MGHRA and CDR2 YSYEKL come from the germline V gene. Trimming took 4 bases from V and 7 from J; bases not matched to a gene: 7. There are 15 residues in the CDR3. As DNA, the CDR3 is TGCGCCAGCAGCCGACCGGGACAGGGGGCGCGTGGCTACACCTTC. It yields the protein CASSRPGQGARGYTF.

This clonotype was detected many times. The CDR3 protein is CATRTRRGPIDEQFF. The CDR3 DNA follows: TGTGCCACCCGTACGCGCAGGGGGCCTATAGATGAGCAGTTCTTC. V and J are TRBV24-1 and TRBJ2-1; 8 bases match TRBD1. The CDR3 loop spans 15 amino acids. Germline loops: CDR1 KGHDR, CDR2 SFDVKD. V lost 9 bases to trimming and J lost 8 bases; unmatched junction nucleotides: 14.

This clonotype was picked up many times. The chain combines TRBV28 with TRBJ1-2, with D unresolved. This CDR3 is built from 12 residues. The germline gives CDR1 MDHEN, CDR2 SYDVKM. The germline V and J ends were trimmed by 8 bases and 2 bases, with 9 bases remaining between them. The DNA of the CDR3 is TGTGCCAGCGGCGTGGGGAACTATGGCTACACCTTC. It specifies CASGVGNYGYTF.

In this sample, this clonotype turned up many times. The gene calls are TRBV10-3 and TRBJ2-7; 12 bases fit TRBD1. V was clipped by 10 bases and J by 6 bases; unmatched bases: 4. Germline V gene lookup returns CDR1 ENHRY and CDR2 SYGVKD. This CDR3 is 12 amino acids long. The DNA of the CDR3 is TGTGCCACCGGGACAGGGGGCGCCGAGCAGTACGTC. Translation gives CATGTGGAEQYV.

This clonotype occurred many times. The genes are TRBV6-5 and TRBJ2-1, with D unresolved. The V gene lost 5 bases and the J gene lost 6 bases, with 8 bases spanning the gap. From germline, CDR1 is MNHEY and CDR2 SVGAGI. The CDR3 consists of 12 residues. The CDR3 protein is CASSGYRNEQFF. The CDR3 DNA is TGTGCCAGCAGTGGCTACCGCAATGAGCAGTTCTTC.

The table lists this clonotype with many counts. The rearrangement links TRBV30 to TRBJ1-2; 7 positions agree with TRBD1. The junction had 4 bases not matched to a gene; V was cut back by 5 bases and J by 4 bases. Germline V gene lookup returns CDR1 GTSNPN and CDR2 SVGIG (reference sequence). The CDR3 totals 12 residues. CDR3 residues: CAWSGDSYGYTF. CDR3 DNA: TGTGCCTGGTCCGGGGACAGCTATGGCTACACCTTC.

This clonotype was observed at least ten times. CDR3 loop: CASSPTGGIGNTIYF. The CDR3 region has the DNA TGTGCCAGCAGCCCGACAGGGGGAATTGGAAACACCATATATTTT. The chain joins TRBV14 to TRBJ1-3; 9 nucleotides line up with TRBD1. The CDR3 contains 15 residues. Losses at the gene ends were 4 bases for V and 3 bases for J; bases not matched to a gene: 4. Per the germline V gene, CDR1 is SGHDN and CDR2 is FVKESK.

This clonotype was observed at least ten times. V and J are TRBV19 and TRBJ2-2; D assignment may be TRBD1 or TRBD2 (5 bases each). The V gene lost 5 bases and the J gene lost 0 bases, with 13 bases spanning the gap. Germline V gene sequence: CDR1 LNHDA, CDR2 SQIVND (reference sequence). The CDR3 contains 16 residues. Here the CDR3 DNA reads TGTGCCAGTAGTCCAAAGGGACGGTCGAACACCGGGGAGCTGTTTTTT. Encoded protein: CASSPKGRSNTGELFF.

This clonotype was counted at least ten times. The genes are TRBV24-1 and TRBJ2-3, with no clear D. Germline V gives CDR1 KGHDR, CDR2 SFDVKD. Trimming removed 1 base at V and 2 bases at J, with 15 bases between. CDR3 size: 17 residues. The CDR3 coding sequence is TGTGCCACCAGTGATTTAACCGGGCAGAGTTCCACAGATACGCAGTATTTT. Residues: CATSDLTGQSSTDTQYF.

Of note for this clonotype: Because the CDR3 is missing its conserved closing phenylalanine or tryptophan, this is likely a read error. The chain uses TRBV5-1 and TRBJ2-3; D unresolved. The length of the CDR3 is 14 residues. Germline V lookup: CDR1 SGHRS, CDR2 YFSETQ. Trimming took off 4 bases at V and 1 base at J, with 10 bases between the two ends. CDR3 residues: CASSLIWGTDTQYK. The CDR3 nucleotides are TGCGCCAGCAGCCTGATCTGGGGCACAGATACGCAGTATAAA.

This clonotype was detected only a few times. The gene calls are TRBV7-8 and TRBJ1-5; 8 bases are shared with TRBD1. J lost 1 base, V lost 7 bases, and 9 bases had no gene match. Per germline, CDR1 SGHVS and CDR2 FQNEAQ. The CDR3 extends over 16 amino acids. DNA of the CDR3: TGTGCCAGCAAAGGACAGGGAGGTTTAAGCAATCAGCCCCAGCATTTT. As protein: CASKGQGGLSNQPQHF. Looking up the rest from reference TRBV7-8 and TRBJ1-5 gives the full variable domain: GAGVSQSPRYKVAKRGQDVALRCDPISGHVSLFWYQQALGQGPEFLTYFQNEAQLDKSGLPSDRFFAERPEGSVSTLKIQRTQQEDSAVYLCASKGQGGLSNQPQHFGDGTRLSIL.

In its sample, this clonotype was seen many times. Its ends do not fully match the called genes, so a read error is possible. This chain joins TRBV7-2 and TRBJ2-3, with D possibly matching TRBD2 (5 bases). The CDR3 runs to 14 residues. In germline, CDR1 is SGHTA, CDR2 FQGNSA. For the CDR3, the DNA is TGTGCCAGCAGCCCTACTCCTAGCACACATACGCAGTATTTT. This gives the protein CASSPTPSTHTQYF.

The V and J genes are TRBV2 and TRBJ2-1, with D tentatively TRBD1 (5 bases). From germline, CDR1 is SNHLY and CDR2 FYNNEI. Trimming took off 7 bases at V and 0 bases at J, with 13 bases between the two ends. The length of the CDR3 is 15 residues. The CDR3 sequence: CASTHRQSSYNEQFF. The CDR3 coding sequence is TGTGCCAGCACCCACAGACAGAGCTCCTACAATGAGCAGTTCTTC.

This clonotype was observed at least ten times. The chain combines TRBV5-1 with TRBJ2-3, with 10 positions matching TRBD1. CDR1 is SGHRS, CDR2 YFSETQ, per germline. After removal of 1 base from V and 4 bases from J, the junction contained 3 bases not matched to a gene. The CDR3 length is 15 residues. The CDR3 nucleotides are TGCGCCAGCAGCTTGACGGGACAGGGGCCAGATACGCAGTATTTT. This gives the protein CASSLTGQGPDTQYF. Looking up the rest from reference TRBV5-1 and TRBJ2-3 gives the full variable domain: KAGVTQTPRYLIKTRGQQVTLSCSPISGHRSVSWYQQTPGQGLQFLFEYFSETQRNKGNFPGRFSGRQFSNSRSEMNVSTLELGDSALYLCASSLTGQGPDTQYFGPGTRLTVL.

This clonotype was observed many times. This chain connects TRBV9 to TRBJ1-6; D ambiguous. The CDR3 has 16 residues. V lost 3 bases, J lost 8 bases, and 18 bases lay in between. Germline-derived CDR1 and CDR2 are SGDLS and YYNGEE. CDR3 coding DNA: TGTGCCAGCAGCGCCGGCCACGCTGAGTATGATTCACCCCTCCACTTT. Translating it yields CASSAGHAEYDSPLHF.

A few counts support this clonotype. This chain connects TRBV14 to TRBJ1-4; D ambiguous. The CDR3 is made up of 15 amino acids. Trimming stripped 1 base from V and 6 bases from J, with 12 bases between. Germline lookup yields CDR1 SGHDN and CDR2 FVKESK. The CDR3 DNA is TGTGCCAGCAGCCAAGGAGGGCTCGGCCATGAAAAACTGTTTTTT. It encodes CASSQGGLGHEKLFF.

This clonotype was found many times. The chain links TRBV9 to TRBJ2-1; D unresolved. Germline V gene lookup returns CDR1 SGDLS and CDR2 YYNGEE. V lost 0 bases and J lost 6, with 13 bases in between. The CDR3 is made up of 15 amino acids. CDR3 bases: TGTGCCAGCAGCGTAGAACCCGTCCCCCTCAATGAGCAGTTCTTC. Residues: CASSVEPVPLNEQFF.

Ten or more counts support this clonotype. This sequence joins TRBV7-9 and TRBJ1-2, with no clear D. The CDR3 consists of 14 residues. Germline lookup yields CDR1 SEHNR and CDR2 FQNEAQ (reference sequence). Trimming took 1 base from V and 4 from J, leaving 10 bases between them. The CDR3 region is CASSLERQLYGYTF. The CDR3 nucleotides are TGTGCCAGCAGCTTAGAGAGGCAGCTCTATGGCTACACCTTC.